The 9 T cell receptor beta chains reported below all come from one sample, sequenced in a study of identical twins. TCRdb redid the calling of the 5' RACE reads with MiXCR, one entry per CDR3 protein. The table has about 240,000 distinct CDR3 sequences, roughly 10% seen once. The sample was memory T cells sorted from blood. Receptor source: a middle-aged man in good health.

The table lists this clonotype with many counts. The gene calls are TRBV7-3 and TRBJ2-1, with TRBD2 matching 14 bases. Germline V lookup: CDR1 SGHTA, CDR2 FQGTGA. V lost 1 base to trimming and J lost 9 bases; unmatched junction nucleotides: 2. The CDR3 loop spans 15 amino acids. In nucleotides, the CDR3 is TGTGCCAGCAGCTTAATGGGGACTAGCGGGAGTGAGCAGTTCTTC. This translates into CASSLMGTSGSEQFF.

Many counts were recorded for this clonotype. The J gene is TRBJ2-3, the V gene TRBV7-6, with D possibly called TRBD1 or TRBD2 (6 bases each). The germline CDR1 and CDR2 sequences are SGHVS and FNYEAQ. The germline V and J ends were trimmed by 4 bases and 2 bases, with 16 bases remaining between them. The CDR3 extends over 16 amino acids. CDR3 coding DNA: TGTGCCAGCAGCTCGGGGGCCTCTTTTTCCACAGATACGCAGTATTTT. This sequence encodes CASSSGASFSTDTQYF.

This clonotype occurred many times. CDR3 coding DNA: TGCGCCAGCGGCCTAACCGGGGAGCTGTTTTTT. As protein: CASGLTGELFF. The V gene is TRBV5-1, the J gene TRBJ2-2; D is uncertain. CDR1 is SGHRS, CDR2 YFSETQ, per germline. The V end lost 7 bases, the J end lost 5 bases, and 6 bases lay between the germline ends. The CDR3 totals 11 residues.

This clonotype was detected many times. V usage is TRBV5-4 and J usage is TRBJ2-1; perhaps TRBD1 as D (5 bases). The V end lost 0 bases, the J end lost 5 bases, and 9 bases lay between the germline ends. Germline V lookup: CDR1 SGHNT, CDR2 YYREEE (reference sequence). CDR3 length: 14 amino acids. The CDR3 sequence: CASSLGVTDNEQFF. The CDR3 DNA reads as TGTGCCAGCAGCTTGGGGGTGACAGACAATGAGCAGTTCTTC.

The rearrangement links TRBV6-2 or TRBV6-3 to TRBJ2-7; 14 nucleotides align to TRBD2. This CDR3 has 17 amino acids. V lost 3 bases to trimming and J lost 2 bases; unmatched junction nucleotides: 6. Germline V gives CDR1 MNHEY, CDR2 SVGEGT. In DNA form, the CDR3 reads TGTGCCAGCAGTTATTCGGGACTAGCGGGAGAAGCCTACGAGCAGTACTTC. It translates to CASSYSGLAGEAYEQYF.

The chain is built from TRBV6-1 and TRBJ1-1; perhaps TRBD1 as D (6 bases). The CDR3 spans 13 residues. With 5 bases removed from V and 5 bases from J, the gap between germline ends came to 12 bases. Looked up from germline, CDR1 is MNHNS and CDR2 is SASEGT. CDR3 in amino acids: CASSPYQGTEAFF. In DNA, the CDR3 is TGTGCCAGCAGTCCCTACCAGGGGACTGAAGCTTTCTTT.

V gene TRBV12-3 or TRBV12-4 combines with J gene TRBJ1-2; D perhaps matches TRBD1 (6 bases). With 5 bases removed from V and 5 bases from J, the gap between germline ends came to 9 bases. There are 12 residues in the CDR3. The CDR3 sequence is CASSMTGYGYTF. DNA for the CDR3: TGTGCCAGCAGTATGACAGGATATGGCTACACCTTC.

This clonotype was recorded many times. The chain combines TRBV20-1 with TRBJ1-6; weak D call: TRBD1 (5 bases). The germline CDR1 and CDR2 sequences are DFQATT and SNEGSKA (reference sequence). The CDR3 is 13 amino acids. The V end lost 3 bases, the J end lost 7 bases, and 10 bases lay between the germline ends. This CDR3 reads CSARGLSNSPLHF. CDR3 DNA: TGCAGTGCTAGGGGACTTTCGAATTCACCCCTCCACTTT.

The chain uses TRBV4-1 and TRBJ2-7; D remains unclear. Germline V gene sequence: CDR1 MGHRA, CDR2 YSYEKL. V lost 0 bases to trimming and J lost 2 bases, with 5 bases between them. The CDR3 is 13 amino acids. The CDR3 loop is CASSQERTYEQYF. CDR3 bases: TGCGCCAGCAGCCAAGAGCGCACCTACGAGCAGTACTTC.